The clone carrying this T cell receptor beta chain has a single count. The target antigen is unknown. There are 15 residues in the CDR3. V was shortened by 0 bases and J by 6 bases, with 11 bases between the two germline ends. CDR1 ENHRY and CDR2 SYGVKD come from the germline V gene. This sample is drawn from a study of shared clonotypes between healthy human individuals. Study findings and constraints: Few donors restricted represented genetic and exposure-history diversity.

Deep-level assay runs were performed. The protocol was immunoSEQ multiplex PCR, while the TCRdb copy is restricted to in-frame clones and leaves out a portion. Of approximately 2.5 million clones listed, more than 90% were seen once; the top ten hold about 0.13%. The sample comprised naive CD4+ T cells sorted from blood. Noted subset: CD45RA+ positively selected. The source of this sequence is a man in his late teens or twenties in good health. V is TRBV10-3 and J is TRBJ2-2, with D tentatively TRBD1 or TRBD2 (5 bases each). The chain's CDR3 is CAISESGRTPGELFF. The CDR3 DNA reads TGTGCCATCAGTGAGTCGGGACGGACTCCCGGGGAGCTGTTTTTT.